This is a list of T cell receptor beta chains from one sample in a study of PD-1 blockade in classical Hodgkin lymphoma. TCRdb's table, derived via immunoSEQ multiplex PCR, lists solely in-frame clones and lacks some. Seen here are about 64,000 clones, less than 95% observed once, and the top ten hold over 9%. The specimen was peripheral blood mononuclear cells (PBMCs), collected before the fourth cycle of nivolumab. These receptors came from a human donor with classical Hodgkin lymphoma. The CDR3 runs from the conserved cysteine through the conserved F or W. D genes are given only for firm matches. Not every row has a clone size; where given, it reads once, few, many or a size class.

d_call	v_call	clone_size	j_call	cdr3_nt	cdr3_aa
TRBD1	TRBV15	.	TRBJ1-4	TGTGCCACTGAGCCGGGACAGGGGGGAAGTGCTAATGAAAAACTGTTTTTT	CATEPGQGGSANEKLFF
TRBD1	TRBV29-1	.	TRBJ2-7	TGCAGCGTTGTTTCGGGGAACAGGGGGTACGAGCAGTACTTC	CSVVSGNRGYEQYF
TRBD2	TRBV9	.	TRBJ2-1	TGTGCCAGCAGCGTAGGTGTCGGCGGGGGGGATAATGAGCAGTTCTTC	CASSVGVGGGDNEQFF
.	TRBV12-5	.	TRBJ2-3	TGTGCTAGTGGTTTGGTTCTAGGTGGCACAGATACGCAGTATTTT	CASGLVLGGTDTQYF
TRBD2	TRBV18	.	TRBJ2-1	TGTGCCAGCTCACCACCGGAGCGGGGGGGATACAATGAGCAGTTCTTC	CASSPPERGGYNEQFF
TRBD2	TRBV5-6	.	TRBJ2-3	TGTGCCAGCAGCTTCCTAGCGGACCCAGATACGCAGTATTTT	CASSFLADPDTQYF
.	TRBV5-1	.	TRBJ2-7	TGCGCCAGCAGCTTCGCTGGAGGGGACTACGAGCAGTACTTC	CASSFAGGDYEQYF
.	TRBV11-2	.	TRBJ2-5	TGTGCCAGCAGCTTAACAGTTGGAGAGACCCAGTACTTC	CASSLTVGETQYF
.	TRBV5-6	.	TRBJ1-2	TGTGCCAGCAGCCCCCTGCCGACAGGAGGGTATGGCTACACCTTC	CASSPLPTGGYGYTF
.	TRBV5-8	few	TRBJ1-1	TGTGCCAGCAGCCTCGGGACGCTCGGAACTGAAGCTTTCTTT	CASSLGTLGTEAFF
.	TRBV6-5	.	TRBJ1-5	TGTGCCAGCAGACTCAGGGTAACAGGACAGCCCCAGCATTTT	CASRLRVTGQPQHF
.	TRBV7-9	few	TRBJ2-7	TGTGCCAGCAGCCTTCGGGATTTTGGTGTCTACGAGCAGTACTTC	CASSLRDFGVYEQYF
TRBD1	TRBV9	medium-sized	TRBJ1-6	TGTGCCAGCAGCGTAGGGCCCGGGACAGGTAATTCACCCCTCCACTTT	CASSVGPGTGNSPLHF
.	TRBV18	.	TRBJ1-2	TGTGCCAGCTCACCAGTTCCTCGTCCTAACTATGGCTACACCTTC	CASSPVPRPNYGYTF
.	TRBV6-1	.	TRBJ1-1	TGTGCCAGCAGTGAAGCCGGAAGGACTGAAGCTTTCTTT	CASSEAGRTEAFF
.	TRBV28	.	TRBJ1-1	TGTGCCAGCAGATACCTTAGGGGGGTGGGAACTGAAGCTTTCTTT	CASRYLRGVGTEAFF
.	TRBV5-1	.	TRBJ1-1	TGCGCCAGCAGCATGAACACTGAAGCTTTCTTT	CASSMNTEAFF
.	TRBV5-1	.	TRBJ2-5	TGCGCCAGCAGCAGGATAGGCGGGGAAGAGACCCAGTACTTC	CASSRIGGEETQYF
.	TRBV5-8	.	TRBJ1-6	TGTGCCAGCAGCCGCACCACAGGGAGCTCCTATAATTCACCCCTCCACTTT	CASSRTTGSSYNSPLHF
.	TRBV6-1	.	TRBJ2-7	TGTGCCAGCTGGTTACCCGGGGCCTACGAGCAGTACTTC	CASWLPGAYEQYF
TRBD2	TRBV6-5	.	TRBJ2-1	TGTGCCAGCAGTACTAGACTAGCGGGTTACAATGAGCAGTTCTTC	CASSTRLAGYNEQFF